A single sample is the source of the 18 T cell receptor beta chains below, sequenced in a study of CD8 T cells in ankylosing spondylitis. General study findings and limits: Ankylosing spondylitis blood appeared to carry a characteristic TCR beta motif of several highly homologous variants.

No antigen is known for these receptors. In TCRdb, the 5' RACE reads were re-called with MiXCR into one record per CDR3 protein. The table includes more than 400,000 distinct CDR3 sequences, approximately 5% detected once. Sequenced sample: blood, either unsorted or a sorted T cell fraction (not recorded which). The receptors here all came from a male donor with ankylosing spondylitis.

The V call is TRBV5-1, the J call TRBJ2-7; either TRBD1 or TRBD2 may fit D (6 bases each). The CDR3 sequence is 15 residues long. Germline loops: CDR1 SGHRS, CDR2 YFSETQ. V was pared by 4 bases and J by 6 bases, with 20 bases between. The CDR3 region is CASSGRLGGGGEQYF. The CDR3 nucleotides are TGCGCCAGCAGCGGCCGTTTGGGGGGCGGAGGCGAGCAGTACTTC.

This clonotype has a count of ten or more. The CDR3 region has the DNA TGCAGTGCTAGAGTTGACAGTTACGAGCAGTACTTC. Protein sequence: CSARVDSYEQYF. The chain has TRBV20-1 and TRBJ2-7; weak D call: TRBD1 (5 bases). Per the germline V gene, CDR1 is DFQATT and CDR2 is SNEGSKA (reference sequence). This CDR3 has 12 amino acids. Trimming pared 1 base from V and 4 bases from J, leaving 8 bases between.

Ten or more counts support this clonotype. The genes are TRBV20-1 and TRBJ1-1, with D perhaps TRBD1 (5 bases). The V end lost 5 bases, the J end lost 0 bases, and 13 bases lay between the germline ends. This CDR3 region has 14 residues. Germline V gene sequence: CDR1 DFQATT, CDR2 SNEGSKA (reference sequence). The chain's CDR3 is CSAHDSLMNTEAFF. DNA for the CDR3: TGCAGTGCTCACGACAGCCTCATGAACACTGAAGCTTTCTTT.

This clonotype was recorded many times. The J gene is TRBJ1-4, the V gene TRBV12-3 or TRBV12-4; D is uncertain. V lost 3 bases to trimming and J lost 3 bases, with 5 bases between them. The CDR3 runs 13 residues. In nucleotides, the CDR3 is TGTGCCAGCAGTTTTAGGCCTAATGAAAAACTGTTTTTT. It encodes CASSFRPNEKLFF.

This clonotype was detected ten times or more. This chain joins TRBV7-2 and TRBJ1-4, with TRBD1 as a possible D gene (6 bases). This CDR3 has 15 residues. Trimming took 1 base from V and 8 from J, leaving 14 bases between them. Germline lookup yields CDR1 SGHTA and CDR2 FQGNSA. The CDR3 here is CASSLDRQGNEKLFF. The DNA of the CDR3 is TGTGCCAGCAGCTTAGATCGGCAGGGGAACGAAAAACTGTTTTTT.

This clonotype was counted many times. The CDR3 protein is CASSAQGAIGTGELFF. The CDR3 DNA sequence: TGTGCCAGCAGCGCCCAGGGGGCCATTGGCACCGGGGAGCTGTTTTTT. The chain is built from TRBV7-3 and TRBJ2-2; 8 nucleotides line up with TRBD1. The CDR3 runs to 16 residues. The junction had 9 bases not matched to a gene; V was cut back by 5 bases and J by 4 bases. The germline V gene encodes CDR1 SGHTA and CDR2 FQGTGA.

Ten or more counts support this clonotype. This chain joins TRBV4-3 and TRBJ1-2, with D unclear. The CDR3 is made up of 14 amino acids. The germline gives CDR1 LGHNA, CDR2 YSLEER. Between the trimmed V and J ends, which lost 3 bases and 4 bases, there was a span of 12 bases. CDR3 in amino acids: CASSQAQSGYGYTF. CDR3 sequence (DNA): TGCGCCAGCAGCCAGGCTCAAAGCGGCTATGGCTACACCTTC.

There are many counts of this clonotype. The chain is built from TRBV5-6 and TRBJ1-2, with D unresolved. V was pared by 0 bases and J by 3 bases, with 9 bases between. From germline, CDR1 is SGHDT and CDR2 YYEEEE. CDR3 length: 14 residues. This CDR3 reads CASSLVEVYYGYTF. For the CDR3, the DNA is TGTGCCAGCAGCTTGGTTGAGGTGTACTATGGCTACACCTTC.

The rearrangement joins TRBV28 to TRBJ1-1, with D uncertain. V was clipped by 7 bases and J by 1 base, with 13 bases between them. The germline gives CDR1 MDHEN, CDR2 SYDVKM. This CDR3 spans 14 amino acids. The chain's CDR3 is CASTLFGGNTEAFF. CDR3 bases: TGTGCCAGCACCCTCTTTGGAGGGAACACTGAAGCTTTCTTT.

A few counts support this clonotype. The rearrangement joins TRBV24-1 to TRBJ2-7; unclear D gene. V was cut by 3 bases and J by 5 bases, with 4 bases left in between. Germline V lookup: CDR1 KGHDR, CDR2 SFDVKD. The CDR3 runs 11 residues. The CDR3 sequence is CATSDGNEQYF. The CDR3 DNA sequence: TGTGCCACCAGTGATGGAAACGAGCAGTACTTC.

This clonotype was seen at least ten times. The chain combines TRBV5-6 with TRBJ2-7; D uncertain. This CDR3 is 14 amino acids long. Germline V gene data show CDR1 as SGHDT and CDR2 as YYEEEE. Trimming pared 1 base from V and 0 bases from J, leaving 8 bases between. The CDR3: CASSLRAISYEQYF. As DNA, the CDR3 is TGTGCCAGCAGCTTGAGGGCTATCTCCTACGAGCAGTACTTC.

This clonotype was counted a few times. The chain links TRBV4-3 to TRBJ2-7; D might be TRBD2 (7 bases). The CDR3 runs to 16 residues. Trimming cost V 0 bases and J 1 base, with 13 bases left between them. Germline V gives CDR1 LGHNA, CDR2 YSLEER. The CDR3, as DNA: TGCGCCAGCAGCCAAGATAGGGGGGGGCCTTCCTACGAGCAGTACTTC. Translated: CASSQDRGGPSYEQYF.

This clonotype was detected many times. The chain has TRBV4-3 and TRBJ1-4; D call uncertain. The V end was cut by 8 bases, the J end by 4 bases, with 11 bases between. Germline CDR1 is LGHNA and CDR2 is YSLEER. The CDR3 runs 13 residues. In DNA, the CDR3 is TGCGCCAGCCGCGGACCGTTTAATGAAAAACTGTTTTTT. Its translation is CASRGPFNEKLFF.

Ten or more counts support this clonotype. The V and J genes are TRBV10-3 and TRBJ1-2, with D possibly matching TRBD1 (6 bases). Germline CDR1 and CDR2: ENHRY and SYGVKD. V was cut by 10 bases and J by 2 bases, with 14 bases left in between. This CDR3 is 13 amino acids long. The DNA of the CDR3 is TGTGCCACCCAACAGGGACACAACTATGGCTACACCTTC. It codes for CATQQGHNYGYTF.

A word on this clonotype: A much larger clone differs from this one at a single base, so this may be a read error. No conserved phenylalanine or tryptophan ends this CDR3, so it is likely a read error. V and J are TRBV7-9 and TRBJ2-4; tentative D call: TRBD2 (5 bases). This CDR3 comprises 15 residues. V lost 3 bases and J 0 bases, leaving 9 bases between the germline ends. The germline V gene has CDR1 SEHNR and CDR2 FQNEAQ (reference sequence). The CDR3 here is CASSLVRGAKNIQYC. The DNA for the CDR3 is TGTGCCAGCAGCTTGGTTCGGGGAGCCAAAAACATTCAGTACTGC.

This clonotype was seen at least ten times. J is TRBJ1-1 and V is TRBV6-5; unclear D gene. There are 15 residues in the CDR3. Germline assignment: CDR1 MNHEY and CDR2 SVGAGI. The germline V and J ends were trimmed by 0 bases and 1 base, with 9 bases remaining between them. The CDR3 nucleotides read TGTGCCAGCAGTTACTCTCAAGGTGGGAACACTGAAGCTTTCTTT. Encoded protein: CASSYSQGGNTEAFF.

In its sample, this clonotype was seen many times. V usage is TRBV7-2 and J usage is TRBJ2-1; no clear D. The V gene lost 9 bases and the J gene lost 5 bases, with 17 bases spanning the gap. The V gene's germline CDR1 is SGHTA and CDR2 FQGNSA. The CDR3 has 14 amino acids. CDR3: CASRPLRINNEQFF. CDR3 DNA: TGTGCCAGTCGGCCTCTTCGAATAAACAATGAGCAGTTCTTC.

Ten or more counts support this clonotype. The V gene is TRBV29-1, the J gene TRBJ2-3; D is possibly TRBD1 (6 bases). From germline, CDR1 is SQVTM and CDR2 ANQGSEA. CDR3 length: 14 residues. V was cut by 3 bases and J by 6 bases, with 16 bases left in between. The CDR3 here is CSVDPHRVGDTQYF. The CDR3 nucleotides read TGCAGCGTTGATCCCCACAGGGTGGGGGATACGCAGTATTTT.